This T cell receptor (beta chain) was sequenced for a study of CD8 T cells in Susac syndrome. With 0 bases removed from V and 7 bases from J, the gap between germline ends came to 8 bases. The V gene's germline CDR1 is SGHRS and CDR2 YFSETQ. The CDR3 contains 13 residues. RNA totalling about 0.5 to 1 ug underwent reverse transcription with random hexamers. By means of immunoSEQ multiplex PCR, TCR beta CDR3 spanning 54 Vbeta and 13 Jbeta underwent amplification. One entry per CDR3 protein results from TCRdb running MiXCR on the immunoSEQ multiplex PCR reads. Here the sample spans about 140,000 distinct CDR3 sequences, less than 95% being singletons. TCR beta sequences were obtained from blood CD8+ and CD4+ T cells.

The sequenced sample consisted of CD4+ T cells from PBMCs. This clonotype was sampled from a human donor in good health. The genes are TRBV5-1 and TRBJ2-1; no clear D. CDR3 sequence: CASSLALANEQFF. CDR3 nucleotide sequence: TGCGCCAGCAGCTTGGCCCTGGCTAATGAGCAGTTCTTC.